Described below is a single T cell receptor beta chain sequence and its context. The sample is drawn from a study of blood T cell repertoires in COVID-19. Turning to the study itself: Acute and convalescent COVID-19 samples came from the United States, Italy and Spain. Sources were T cells, B-cell-depleted T cells, or PBMCs; the material itself was cDNA or gDNA.

CDR1 and CDR2 (germline): MNHEY, SVGAGI. V was pared by 2 bases and J by 5 bases, with 6 bases of the junction left unmatched. The CDR3 consists of 16 residues. Original methodology: Estimation of nucleated cell counts relied on the amplification of reference gene primers. Produced via immunoSEQ multiplex PCR; TCRdb's table is partial and in-frame only. That table gives V, J and clone size, and the DNA gave D and trimming. This sample carries tens of thousands of clones, approximately 89% of them seen once, and the ten largest clones take more than 2%. Sequencing was done on a sample of peripheral blood. This receptor was taken from a man in his fifties or sixties with acute or convalescent COVID-19. The genes are TRBV6-5 and TRBJ2-1; 10 bases map to TRBD1. CDR3 in amino acids: CASSYPTGGADNEQFF. CDR3 nucleotide sequence: TGTGCCAGCAGTTACCCGACAGGGGGCGCGGACAATGAGCAGTTCTTC.